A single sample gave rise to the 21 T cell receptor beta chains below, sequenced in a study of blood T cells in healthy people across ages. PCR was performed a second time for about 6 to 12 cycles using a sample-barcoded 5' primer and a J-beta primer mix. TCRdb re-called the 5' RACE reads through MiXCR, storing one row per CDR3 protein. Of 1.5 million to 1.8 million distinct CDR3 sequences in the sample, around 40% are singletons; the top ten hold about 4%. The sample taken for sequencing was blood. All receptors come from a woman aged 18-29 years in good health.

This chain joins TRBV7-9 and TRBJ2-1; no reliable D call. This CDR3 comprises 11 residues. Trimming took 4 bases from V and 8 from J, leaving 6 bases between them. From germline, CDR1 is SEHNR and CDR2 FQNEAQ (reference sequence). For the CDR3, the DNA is TGTGCCAGCAGCTATTTGGATGAGCAGTTCTTC. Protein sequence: CASSYLDEQFF.

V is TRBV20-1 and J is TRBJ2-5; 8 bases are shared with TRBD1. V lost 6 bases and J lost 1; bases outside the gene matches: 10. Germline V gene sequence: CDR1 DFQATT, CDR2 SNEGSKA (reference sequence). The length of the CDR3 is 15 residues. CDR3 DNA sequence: TGCAGTGCGGACGAAGGACAGGGCCCCCAAGAGACCCAGTACTTC. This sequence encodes CSADEGQGPQETQYF.

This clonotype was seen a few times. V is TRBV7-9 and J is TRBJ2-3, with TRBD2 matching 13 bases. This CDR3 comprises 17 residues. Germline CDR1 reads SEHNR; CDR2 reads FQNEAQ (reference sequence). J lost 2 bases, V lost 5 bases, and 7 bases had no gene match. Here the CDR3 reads CASSVGLAGAATDTQYF. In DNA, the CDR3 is TGTGCCAGCAGCGTCGGACTAGCGGGGGCGGCCACAGATACGCAGTATTTT.

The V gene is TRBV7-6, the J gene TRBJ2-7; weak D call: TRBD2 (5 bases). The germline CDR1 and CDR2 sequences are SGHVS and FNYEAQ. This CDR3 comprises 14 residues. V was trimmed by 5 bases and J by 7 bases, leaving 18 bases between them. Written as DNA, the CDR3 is TGTGCCAGCAGCCCCTCCTCGGGGTATAATGAGCAGTACTTC. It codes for CASSPSSGYNEQYF.

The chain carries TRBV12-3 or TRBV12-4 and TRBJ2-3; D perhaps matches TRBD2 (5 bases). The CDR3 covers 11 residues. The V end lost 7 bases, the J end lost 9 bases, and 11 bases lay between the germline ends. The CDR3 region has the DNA TGTGCCAGCATACTAGGGTTAACGCAGTATTTT. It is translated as CASILGLTQYF.

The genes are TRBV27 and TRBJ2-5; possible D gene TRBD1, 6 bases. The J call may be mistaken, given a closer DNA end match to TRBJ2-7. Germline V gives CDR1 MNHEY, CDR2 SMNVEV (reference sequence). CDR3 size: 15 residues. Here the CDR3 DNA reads TGTGCCAGCAGTGTACAGGGACCCCCAATTCTCGAGCAGTACTTC. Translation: CASSVQGPPILEQYF.

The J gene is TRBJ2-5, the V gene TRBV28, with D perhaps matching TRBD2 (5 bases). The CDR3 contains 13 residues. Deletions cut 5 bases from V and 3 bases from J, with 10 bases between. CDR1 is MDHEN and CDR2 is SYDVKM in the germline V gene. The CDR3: CASSPGSEETQYF. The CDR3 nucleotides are TGTGCCAGCAGTCCGGGGTCCGAAGAGACCCAGTACTTC. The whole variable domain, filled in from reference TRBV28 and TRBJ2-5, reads DVKVTQSSRYLVKRTGEKVFLECVQDMDHENMFWYRQDPGLGLRLIYFSYDVKMKEKGDIPEGYSVSREKKERFSLILESASTNQTSMYLCASSPGSEETQYFGPGTRLLVL.

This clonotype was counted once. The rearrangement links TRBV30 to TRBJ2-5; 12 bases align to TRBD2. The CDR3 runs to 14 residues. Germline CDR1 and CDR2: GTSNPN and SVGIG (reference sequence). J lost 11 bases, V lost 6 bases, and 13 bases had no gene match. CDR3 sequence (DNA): TGTGCCTGTCGGACTAGCGGGGCGTACAATGAGCAGTACTTC. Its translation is CACRTSGAYNEQYF.

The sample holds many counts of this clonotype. CDR3 nucleotide sequence: TGTGCCAGCAGTTCTACTAGGGGGGGCAATGAGCAGTTCTTC. Its protein is CASSSTRGGNEQFF. V usage is TRBV12-3 or TRBV12-4 and J usage is TRBJ2-1; TRBD2 is a possible D gene (7 bases). The CDR3 contains 14 residues. Trimming pared 4 bases from V and 6 bases from J, leaving 13 bases between.

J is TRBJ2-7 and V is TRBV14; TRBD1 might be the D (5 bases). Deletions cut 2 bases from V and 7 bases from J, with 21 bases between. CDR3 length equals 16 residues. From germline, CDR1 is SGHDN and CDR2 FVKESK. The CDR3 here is CASSQRVQGVGNEQYF. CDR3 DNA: TGTGCCAGCAGCCAAAGAGTGCAGGGCGTAGGGAATGAGCAGTACTTC.

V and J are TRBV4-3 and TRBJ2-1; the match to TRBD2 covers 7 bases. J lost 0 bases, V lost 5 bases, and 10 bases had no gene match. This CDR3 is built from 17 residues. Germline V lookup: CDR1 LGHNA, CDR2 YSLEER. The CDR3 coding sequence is TGCGCCAGCAGCGAGGGTGGCGGGGGACCCTCCTACAATGAGCAGTTCTTC. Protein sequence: CASSEGGGGPSYNEQFF.

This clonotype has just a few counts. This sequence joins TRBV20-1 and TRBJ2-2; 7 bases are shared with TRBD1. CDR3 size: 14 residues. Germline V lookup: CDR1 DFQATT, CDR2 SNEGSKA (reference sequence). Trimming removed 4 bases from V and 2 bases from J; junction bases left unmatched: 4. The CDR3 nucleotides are TGCAGTGCTAAGGACAGGACCAACACCGGGGAGCTGTTTTTT. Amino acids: CSAKDRTNTGELFF.

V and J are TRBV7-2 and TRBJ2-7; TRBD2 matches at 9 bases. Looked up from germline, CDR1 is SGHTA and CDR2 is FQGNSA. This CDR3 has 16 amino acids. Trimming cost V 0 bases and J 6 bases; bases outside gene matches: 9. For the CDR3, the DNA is TGTGCCAGCAGCTTAGCGAAGGTAGCGGGAGCTGTCGAGCAGTACTTC. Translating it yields CASSLAKVAGAVEQYF.

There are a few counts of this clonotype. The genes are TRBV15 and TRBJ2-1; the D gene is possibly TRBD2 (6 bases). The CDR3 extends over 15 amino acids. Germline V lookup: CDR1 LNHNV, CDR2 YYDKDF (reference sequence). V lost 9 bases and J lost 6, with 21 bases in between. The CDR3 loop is CATGAGRQPINEQFF. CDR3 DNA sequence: TGTGCCACTGGGGCGGGACGGCAACCGATCAATGAGCAGTTCTTC. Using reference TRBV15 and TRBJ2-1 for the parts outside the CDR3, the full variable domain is DAMVIQNPRYQVTQFGKPVTLSCSQTLNHNVMYWYQQKSSQAPKLLFHYYDKDFNNEADTPDNFQSRRPNTSFCFLDIRSPGLGDTAMYLCATGAGRQPINEQFFGPGTRLTVL.

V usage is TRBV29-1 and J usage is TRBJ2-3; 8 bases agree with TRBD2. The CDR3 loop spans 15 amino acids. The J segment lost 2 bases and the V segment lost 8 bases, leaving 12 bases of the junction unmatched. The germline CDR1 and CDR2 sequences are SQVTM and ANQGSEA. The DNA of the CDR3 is TGCAGCTCACCTGGCGCGGGGGGTTTCACAGATACGCAGTATTTT. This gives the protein CSSPGAGGFTDTQYF.

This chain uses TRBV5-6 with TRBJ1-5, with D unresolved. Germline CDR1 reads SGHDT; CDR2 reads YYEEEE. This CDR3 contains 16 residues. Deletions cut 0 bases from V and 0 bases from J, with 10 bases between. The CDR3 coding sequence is TGTGCCAGCAGCTTGGGGGCTGATTATAGCAATCAGCCCCAGCATTTT. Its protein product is CASSLGADYSNQPQHF.

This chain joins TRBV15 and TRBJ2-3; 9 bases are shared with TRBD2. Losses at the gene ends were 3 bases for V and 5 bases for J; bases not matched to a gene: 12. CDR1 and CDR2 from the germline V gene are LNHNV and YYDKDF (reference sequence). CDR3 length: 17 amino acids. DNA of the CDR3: TGTGCCACCAGCAGGGAGGTCGCTAGCGGGGTTCTAGATACGCAGTATTTT. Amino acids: CATSREVASGVLDTQYF. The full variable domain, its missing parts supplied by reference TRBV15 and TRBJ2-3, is DAMVIQNPRYQVTQFGKPVTLSCSQTLNHNVMYWYQQKSSQAPKLLFHYYDKDFNNEADTPDNFQSRRPNTSFCFLDIRSPGLGDTAMYLCATSREVASGVLDTQYFGPGTRLTVL.

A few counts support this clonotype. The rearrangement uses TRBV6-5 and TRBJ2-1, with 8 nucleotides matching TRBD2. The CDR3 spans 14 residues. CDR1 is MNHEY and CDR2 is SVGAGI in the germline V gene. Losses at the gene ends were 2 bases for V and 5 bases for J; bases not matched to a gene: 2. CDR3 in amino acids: CASSYGTRHNEQFF. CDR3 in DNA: TGTGCCAGCAGTTACGGGACTAGGCACAATGAGCAGTTCTTC.

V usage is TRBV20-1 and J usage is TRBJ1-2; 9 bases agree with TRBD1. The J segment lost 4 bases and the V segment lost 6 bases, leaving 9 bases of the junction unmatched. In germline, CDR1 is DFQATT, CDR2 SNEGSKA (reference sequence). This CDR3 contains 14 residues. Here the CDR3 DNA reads TGCAGTGCCCCTGGGACAGGGTTTCCCTATGGCTACACCTTC. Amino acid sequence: CSAPGTGFPYGYTF.

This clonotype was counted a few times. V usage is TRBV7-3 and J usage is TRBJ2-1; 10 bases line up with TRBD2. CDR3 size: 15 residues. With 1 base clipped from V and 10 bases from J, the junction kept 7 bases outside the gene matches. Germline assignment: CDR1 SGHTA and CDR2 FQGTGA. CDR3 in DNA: TGTGCCAGCAGCTTAATACTAGCGGGGCCTTGGGAGCAGTTCTTC. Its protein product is CASSLILAGPWEQFF.

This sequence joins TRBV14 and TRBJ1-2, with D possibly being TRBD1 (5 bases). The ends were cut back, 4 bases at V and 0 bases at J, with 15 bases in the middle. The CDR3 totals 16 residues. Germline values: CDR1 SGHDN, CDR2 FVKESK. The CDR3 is CASSRGYRASNYGYTF. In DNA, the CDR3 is TGTGCCAGCAGCCGGGGGTACCGAGCTTCTAACTATGGCTACACCTTC.